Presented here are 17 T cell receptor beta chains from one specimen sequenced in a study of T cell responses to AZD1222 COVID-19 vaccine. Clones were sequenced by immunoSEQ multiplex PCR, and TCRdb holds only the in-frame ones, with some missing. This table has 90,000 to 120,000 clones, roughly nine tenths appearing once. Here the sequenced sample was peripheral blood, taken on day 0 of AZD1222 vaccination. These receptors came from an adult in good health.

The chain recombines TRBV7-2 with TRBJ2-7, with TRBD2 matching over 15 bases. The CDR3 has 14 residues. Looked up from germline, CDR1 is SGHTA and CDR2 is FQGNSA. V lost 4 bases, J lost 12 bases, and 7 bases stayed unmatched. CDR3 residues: CASSSPGLAGGAYF. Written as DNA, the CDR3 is TGTGCCAGCAGCTCGCCGGGACTAGCGGGGGGCGCGTACTTC.

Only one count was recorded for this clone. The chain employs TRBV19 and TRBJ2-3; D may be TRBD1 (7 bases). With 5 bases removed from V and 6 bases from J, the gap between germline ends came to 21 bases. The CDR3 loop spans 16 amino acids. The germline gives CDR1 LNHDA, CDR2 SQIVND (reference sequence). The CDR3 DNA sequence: TGTGCCAGTAGTCTCACCCCTCAGGGGGGATATGATACGCAGTATTTT. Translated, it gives CASSLTPQGGYDTQYF.

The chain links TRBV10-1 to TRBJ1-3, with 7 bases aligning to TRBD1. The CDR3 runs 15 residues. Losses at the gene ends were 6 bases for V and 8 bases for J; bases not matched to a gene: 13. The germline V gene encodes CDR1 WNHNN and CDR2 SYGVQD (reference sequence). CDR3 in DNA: TGCGCCAGCAGCCCCCCCGGGGGAACAGGGGACACCATATATTTT. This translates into CASSPPGGTGDTIYF.

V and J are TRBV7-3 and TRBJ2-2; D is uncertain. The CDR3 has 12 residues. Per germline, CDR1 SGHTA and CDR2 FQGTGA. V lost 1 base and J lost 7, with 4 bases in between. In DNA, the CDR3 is TGTGCCAGCAGCTTAATAGTCGGGGAGCTGTTTTTT. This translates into CASSLIVGELFF. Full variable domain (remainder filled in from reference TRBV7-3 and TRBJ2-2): GAGVSQTPSNKVTEKGKYVELRCDPISGHTALYWYRQSLGQGPEFLIYFQGTGAADDSGLPNDRFFAVRPEGSVSTLKIQRTERGDSAVYLCASSLIVGELFFGEGSRLTVL.

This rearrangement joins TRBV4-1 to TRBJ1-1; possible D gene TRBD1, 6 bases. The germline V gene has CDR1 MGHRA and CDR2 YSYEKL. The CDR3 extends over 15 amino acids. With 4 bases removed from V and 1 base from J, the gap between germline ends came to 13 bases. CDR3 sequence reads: CASSLHRDSNTEAFF. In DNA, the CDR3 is TGCGCCAGCAGCCTTCACAGGGATTCGAACACTGAAGCTTTCTTT.

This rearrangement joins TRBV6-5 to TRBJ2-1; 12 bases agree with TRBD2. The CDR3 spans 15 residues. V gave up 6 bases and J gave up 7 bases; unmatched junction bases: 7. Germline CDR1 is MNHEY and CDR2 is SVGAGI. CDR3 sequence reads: CASSLTSGSQNEQFF. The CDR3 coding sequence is TGTGCCAGCAGCCTGACTAGCGGGAGTCAGAATGAGCAGTTCTTC.

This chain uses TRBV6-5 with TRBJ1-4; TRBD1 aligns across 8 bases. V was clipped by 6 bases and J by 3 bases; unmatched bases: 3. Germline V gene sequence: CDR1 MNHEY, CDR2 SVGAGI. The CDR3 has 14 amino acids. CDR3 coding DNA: TGTGCCAGCAGGCACAGGGGGGCTAATGAAAAACTGTTTTTT. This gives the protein CASRHRGANEKLFF.

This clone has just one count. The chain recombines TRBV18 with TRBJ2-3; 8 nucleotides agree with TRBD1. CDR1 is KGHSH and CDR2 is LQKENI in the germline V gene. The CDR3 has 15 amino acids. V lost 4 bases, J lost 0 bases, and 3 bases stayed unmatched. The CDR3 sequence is CASSRGQGSTDTQYF. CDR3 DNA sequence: TGTGCCAGCTCACGTGGACAGGGTAGCACAGATACGCAGTATTTT.

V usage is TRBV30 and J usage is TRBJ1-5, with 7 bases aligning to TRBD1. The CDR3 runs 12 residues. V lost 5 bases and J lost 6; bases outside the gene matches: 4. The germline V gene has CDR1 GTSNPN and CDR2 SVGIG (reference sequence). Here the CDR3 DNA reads TGTGCCTGGGACAGGGTGGGTCAGCCCCAGCATTTT. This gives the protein CAWDRVGQPQHF.

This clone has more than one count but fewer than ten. The CDR3 region has the DNA TGTGCCAGCAGCCTCGTTAGCGGGGCCTACGAGCAGTACTTC. It encodes CASSLVSGAYEQYF. The chain couples TRBV11-3 to TRBJ2-7, with 8 bases lining up with TRBD2. The CDR3 is 14 residues long. Trimming removed 5 bases from V and 2 bases from J; junction bases left unmatched: 5. The germline CDR1 and CDR2 sequences are SGHNT and YENEEA.

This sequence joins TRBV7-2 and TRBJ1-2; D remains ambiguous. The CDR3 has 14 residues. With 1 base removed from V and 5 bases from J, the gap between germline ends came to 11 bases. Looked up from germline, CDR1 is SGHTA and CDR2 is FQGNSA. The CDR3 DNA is TGTGCCAGCAGCTTAGACCTGGTGGGATATGGCTACACCTTC. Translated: CASSLDLVGYGYTF.

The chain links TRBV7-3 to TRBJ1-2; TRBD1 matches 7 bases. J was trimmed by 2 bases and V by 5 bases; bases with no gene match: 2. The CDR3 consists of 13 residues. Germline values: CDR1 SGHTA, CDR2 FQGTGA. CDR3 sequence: CASSPQGNYGYTF. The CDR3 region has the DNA TGTGCCAGCAGCCCACAGGGGAACTATGGCTACACCTTC.

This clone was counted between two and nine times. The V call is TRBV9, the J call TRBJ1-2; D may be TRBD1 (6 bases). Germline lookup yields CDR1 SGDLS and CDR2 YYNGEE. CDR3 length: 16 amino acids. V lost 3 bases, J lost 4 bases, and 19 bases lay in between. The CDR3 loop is CASSGGGKLMTYGYTF. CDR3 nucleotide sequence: TGTGCCAGCAGCGGAGGGGGAAAGCTTATGACCTATGGCTACACCTTC.

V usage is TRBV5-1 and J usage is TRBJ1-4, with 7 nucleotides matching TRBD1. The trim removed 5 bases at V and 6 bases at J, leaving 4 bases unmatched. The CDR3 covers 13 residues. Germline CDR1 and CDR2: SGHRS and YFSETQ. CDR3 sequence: CASRGGGDEKLFF. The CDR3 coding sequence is TGCGCCAGCAGAGGAGGGGGCGATGAAAAACTGTTTTTT.

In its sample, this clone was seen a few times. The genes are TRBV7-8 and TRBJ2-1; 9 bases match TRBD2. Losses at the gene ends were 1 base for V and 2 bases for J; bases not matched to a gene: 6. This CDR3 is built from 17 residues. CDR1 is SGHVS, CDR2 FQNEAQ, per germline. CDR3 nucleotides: TGTGCCAGCAGCTTAGTAGTGGGACTAGCAGCCTACAATGAGCAGTTCTTC. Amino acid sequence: CASSLVVGLAAYNEQFF. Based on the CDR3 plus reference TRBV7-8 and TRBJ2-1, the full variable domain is GAGVSQSPRYKVAKRGQDVALRCDPISGHVSLFWYQQALGQGPEFLTYFQNEAQLDKSGLPSDRFFAERPEGSVSTLKIQRTQQEDSAVYLCASSLVVGLAAYNEQFFGPGTRLTVL.

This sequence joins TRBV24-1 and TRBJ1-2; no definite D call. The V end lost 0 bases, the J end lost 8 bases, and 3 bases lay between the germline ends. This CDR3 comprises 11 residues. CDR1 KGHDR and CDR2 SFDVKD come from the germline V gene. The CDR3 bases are TGTGCCACCAGTGATTTGCGAGGCTACACCTTC. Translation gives CATSDLRGYTF.

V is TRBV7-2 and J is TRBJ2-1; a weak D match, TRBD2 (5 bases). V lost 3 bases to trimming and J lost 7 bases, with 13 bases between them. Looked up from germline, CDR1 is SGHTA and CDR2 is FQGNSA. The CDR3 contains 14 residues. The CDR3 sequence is CASSFFRTLNEQFF. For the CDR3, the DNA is TGTGCCAGCAGCTTTTTCCGGACTCTGAATGAGCAGTTCTTC.